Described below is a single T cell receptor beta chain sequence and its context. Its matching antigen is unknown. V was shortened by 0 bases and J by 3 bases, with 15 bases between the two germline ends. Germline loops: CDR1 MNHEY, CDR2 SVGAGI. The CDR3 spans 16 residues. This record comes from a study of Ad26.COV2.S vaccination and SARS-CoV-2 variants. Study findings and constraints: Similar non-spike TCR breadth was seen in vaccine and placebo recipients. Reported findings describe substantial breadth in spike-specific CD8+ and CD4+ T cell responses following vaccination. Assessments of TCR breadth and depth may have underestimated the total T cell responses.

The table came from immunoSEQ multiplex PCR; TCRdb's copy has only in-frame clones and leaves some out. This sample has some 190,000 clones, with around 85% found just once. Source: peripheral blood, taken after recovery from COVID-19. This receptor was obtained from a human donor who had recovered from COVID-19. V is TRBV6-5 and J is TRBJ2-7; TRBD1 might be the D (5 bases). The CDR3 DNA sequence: TGTGCCAGCAGTTACTCATCGACAGAATTTAACTACGAGCAGTACTTC. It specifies CASSYSSTEFNYEQYF.